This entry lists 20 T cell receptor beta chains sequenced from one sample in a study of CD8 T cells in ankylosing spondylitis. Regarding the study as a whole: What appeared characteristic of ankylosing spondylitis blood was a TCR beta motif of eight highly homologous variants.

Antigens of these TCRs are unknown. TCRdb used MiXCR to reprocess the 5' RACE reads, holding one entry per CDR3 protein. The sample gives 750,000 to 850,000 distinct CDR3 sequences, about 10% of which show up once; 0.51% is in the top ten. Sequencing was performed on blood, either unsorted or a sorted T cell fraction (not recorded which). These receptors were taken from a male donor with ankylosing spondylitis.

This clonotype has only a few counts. CDR3 nucleotides: TGTGCCAGCAGTTATGTGCGAAGCGGGAGTACAGATACGCAGTATTTT. This codes for CASSYVRSGSTDTQYF. The J gene is TRBJ2-3, the V gene TRBV27; 8 nucleotides line up with TRBD2. The CDR3 totals 16 residues. The ends lost 4 bases at V and 3 bases at J; junction bases unmatched: 9. Per germline, CDR1 MNHEY and CDR2 SMNVEV (reference sequence).

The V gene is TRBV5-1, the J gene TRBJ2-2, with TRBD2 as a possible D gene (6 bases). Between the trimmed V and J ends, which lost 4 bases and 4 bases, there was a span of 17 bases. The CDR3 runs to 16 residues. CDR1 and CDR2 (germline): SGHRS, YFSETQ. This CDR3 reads CASSAWTIRVTGELFF. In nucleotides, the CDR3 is TGCGCCAGCAGCGCCTGGACTATACGAGTCACCGGGGAGCTGTTTTTT. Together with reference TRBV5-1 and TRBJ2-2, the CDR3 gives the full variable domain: KAGVTQTPRYLIKTRGQQVTLSCSPISGHRSVSWYQQTPGQGLQFLFEYFSETQRNKGNFPGRFSGRQFSNSRSEMNVSTLELGDSALYLCASSAWTIRVTGELFFGEGSRLTVL.

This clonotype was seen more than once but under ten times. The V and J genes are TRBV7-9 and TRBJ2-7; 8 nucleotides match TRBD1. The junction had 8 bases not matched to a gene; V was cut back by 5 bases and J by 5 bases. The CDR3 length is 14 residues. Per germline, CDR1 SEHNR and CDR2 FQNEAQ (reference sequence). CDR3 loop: CASSVTGVVHEQYF. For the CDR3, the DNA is TGTGCCAGCAGCGTGACAGGGGTGGTACACGAGCAGTACTTC.

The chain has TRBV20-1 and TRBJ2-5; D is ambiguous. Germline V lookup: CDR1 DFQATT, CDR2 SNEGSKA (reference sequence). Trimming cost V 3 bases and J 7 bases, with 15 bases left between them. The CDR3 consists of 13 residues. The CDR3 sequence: CSARTIIKATQYF. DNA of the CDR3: TGCAGTGCTAGGACCATAATAAAGGCGACCCAGTACTTC.

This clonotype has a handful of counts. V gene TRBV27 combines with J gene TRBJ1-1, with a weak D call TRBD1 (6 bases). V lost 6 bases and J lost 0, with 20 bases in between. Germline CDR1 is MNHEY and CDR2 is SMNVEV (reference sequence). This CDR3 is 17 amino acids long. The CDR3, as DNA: TGTGCCAGCAGGAACCTGGGACAAGAAATCATGAACACTGAAGCTTTCTTT. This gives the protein CASRNLGQEIMNTEAFF.

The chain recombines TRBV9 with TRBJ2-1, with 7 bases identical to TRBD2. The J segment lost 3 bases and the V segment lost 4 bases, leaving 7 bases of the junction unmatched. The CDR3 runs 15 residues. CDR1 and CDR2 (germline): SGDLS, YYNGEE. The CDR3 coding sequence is TGTGCCAGCAGCCCTAGACTAGCCCACTACAATGAGCAGTTCTTC. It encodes CASSPRLAHYNEQFF.

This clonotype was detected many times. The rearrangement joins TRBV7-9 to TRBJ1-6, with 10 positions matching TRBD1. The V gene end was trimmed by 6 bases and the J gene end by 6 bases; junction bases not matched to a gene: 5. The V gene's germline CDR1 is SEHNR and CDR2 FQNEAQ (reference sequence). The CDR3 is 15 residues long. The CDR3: CASSRQGAGNSPLHF. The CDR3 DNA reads TGTGCCAGCAGTAGACAGGGGGCCGGTAATTCACCCCTCCACTTT.

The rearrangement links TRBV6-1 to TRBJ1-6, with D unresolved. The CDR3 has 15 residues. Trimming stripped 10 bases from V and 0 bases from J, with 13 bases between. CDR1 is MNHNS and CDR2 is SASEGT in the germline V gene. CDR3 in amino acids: CAIRVGSSYNSPLHF. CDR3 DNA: TGTGCCATTAGGGTAGGGAGCTCCTATAATTCACCCCTCCACTTT.

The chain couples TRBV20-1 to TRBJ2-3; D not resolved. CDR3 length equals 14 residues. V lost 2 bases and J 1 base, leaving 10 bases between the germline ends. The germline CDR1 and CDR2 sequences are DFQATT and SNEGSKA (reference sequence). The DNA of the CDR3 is TGCAGTGCTAGACTAGGTGGTGGCACAGATACGCAGTATTTT. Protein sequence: CSARLGGGTDTQYF.

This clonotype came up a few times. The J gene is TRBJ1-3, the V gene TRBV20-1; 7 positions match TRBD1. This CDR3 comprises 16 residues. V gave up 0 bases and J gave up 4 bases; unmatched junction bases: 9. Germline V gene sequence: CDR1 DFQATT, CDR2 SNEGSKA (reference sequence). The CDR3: CSARDHGGGRGNTIYF. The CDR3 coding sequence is TGCAGTGCTAGAGACCATGGAGGGGGCAGAGGAAACACCATATATTTT.

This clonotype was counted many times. The CDR3 reads CASSRQSYGYTF. The CDR3, as DNA: TGTGCCAGCAGTCGACAGTCATATGGCTACACCTTC. The chain employs TRBV12-3 or TRBV12-4 and TRBJ1-2; D is perhaps TRBD1 (5 bases). This CDR3 comprises 12 residues. The germline V and J ends were trimmed by 5 bases and 5 bases, with 9 bases remaining between them.

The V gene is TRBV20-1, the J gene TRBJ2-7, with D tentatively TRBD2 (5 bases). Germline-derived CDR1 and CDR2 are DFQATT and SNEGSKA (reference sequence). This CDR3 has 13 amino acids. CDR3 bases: TGCAGGACTAAATCGGGTTCTCCCTACGAGCAGTACTTC. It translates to CRTKSGSPYEQYF.

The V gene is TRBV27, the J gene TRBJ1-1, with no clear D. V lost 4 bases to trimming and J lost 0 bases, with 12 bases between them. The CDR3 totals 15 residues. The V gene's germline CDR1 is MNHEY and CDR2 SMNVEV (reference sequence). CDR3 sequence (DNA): TGTGCCAGCAGTTCCCCTTCGGGAGTGAACACTGAAGCTTTCTTT. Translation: CASSSPSGVNTEAFF.

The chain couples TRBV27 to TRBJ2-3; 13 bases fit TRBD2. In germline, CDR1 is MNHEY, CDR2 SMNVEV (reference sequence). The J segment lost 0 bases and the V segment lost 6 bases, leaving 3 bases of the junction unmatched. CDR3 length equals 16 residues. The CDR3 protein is CASRPGLAGSTDTQYF. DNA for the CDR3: TGTGCCAGCAGACCGGGACTAGCGGGAAGCACAGATACGCAGTATTTT.

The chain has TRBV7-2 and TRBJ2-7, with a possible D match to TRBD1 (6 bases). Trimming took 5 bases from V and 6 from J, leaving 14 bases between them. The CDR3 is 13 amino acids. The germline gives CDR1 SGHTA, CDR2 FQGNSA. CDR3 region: CASSGQNSGEQYF. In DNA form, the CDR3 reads TGTGCCAGCAGCGGACAGAATTCGGGCGAGCAGTACTTC. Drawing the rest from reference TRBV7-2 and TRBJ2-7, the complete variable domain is GAGVSQSPSNKVTEKGKDVELRCDPISGHTALYWYRQSLGQGLEFLIYFQGNSAPDKSGLPSDRFSAERTGGSVSTLTIQRTQQEDSAVYLCASSGQNSGEQYFGPGTRLTVT.

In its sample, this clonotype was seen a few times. The CDR3 DNA is TGTGCCAGCAGTTACTCCATAAGCTCTGGAAACACCATATATTTT. Amino acid sequence: CASSYSISSGNTIYF. This chain uses TRBV6-5 with TRBJ1-3; no clear D gene. CDR3 length: 15 amino acids. V was cut by 0 bases and J by 0 bases, with 6 bases left in between. The V gene's germline CDR1 is MNHEY and CDR2 SVGAGI.

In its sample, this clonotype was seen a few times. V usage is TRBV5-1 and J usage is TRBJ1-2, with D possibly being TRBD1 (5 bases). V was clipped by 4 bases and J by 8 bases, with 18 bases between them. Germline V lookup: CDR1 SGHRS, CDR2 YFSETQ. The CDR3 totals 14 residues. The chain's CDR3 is CASSASLQGAGYTF. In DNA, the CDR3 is TGCGCCAGCAGCGCGAGCCTTCAGGGAGCCGGCTACACCTTC. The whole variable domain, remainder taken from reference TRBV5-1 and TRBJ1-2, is KAGVTQTPRYLIKTRGQQVTLSCSPISGHRSVSWYQQTPGQGLQFLFEYFSETQRNKGNFPGRFSGRQFSNSRSEMNVSTLELGDSALYLCASSASLQGAGYTFGSGTRLTVV.

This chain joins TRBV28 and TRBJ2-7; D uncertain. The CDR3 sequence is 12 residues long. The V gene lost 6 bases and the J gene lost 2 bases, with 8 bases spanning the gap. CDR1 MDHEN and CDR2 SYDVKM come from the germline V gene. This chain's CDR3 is CASSQTAYEQYF. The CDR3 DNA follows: TGTGCCAGCAGCCAAACAGCCTACGAGCAGTACTTC.

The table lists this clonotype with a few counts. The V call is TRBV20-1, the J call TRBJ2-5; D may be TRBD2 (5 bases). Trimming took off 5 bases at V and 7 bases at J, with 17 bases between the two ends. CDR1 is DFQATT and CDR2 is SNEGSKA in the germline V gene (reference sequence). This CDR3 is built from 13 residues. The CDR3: CSAPVLTGGTQYF. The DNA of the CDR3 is TGCAGTGCTCCAGTTTTGACCGGAGGGACCCAGTACTTC.

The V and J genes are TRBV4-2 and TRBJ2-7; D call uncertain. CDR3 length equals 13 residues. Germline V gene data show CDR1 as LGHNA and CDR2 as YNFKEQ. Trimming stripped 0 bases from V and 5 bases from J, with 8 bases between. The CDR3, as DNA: TGTGCCAGCAGCCAAGATCGTGGGGACGAGCAGTACTTC. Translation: CASSQDRGDEQYF.